This T cell receptor beta chain was obtained from a study of T cell responses to AZD1222 COVID-19 vaccine. Study-level results: Unmutated variant regions are reportedly the target of nearly half of TCRs that are spike-specific.

Details on this clone: The target antigen is unknown.

CDR3 length equals 13 residues. V lost 2 bases and J lost 2, with 7 bases in between. Per germline, CDR1 SGHKS and CDR2 YYEKEE (reference sequence). Here immunoSEQ multiplex PCR was the method, and the copy in TCRdb shows in-frame clones only, minus some. The sample lists 170,000 or so clones, about nine tenths occurring once. This chain connects TRBV5-5 to TRBJ2-5; tentatively, D is TRBD1 (6 bases). The sample in question was peripheral blood, obtained on day 0 of AZD1222 vaccination. The TCR comes from an adult in good health. The CDR3 region has the DNA TGTGCCAGCAGCTTCGGACAGCAAGAGACCCAGTACTTC. Translating it yields CASSFGQQETQYF.